This paragraph reports one T cell receptor (beta chain). TCRdb's table, derived via immunoSEQ multiplex PCR, lists solely in-frame clones and lacks some. The table shows 2 million to 2.5 million clones, with approximately 95% occurring only once. This sample stems from a study of shared clonotypes between healthy human individuals. The CDR3 loop spans 13 amino acids. With 2 bases removed from V and 4 bases from J, the gap between germline ends came to 8 bases. Germline values: CDR1 SEHNR, CDR2 FQNEAQ (reference sequence). The study drew its donors from healthy HIV-negative adults without recent acute infections or vaccinations.

The TCR sequence derives from a man in his late teens or twenties in good health. Some clones in this sample may be carry-over from other donors' samples. The sequencing input was naive CD4+ T cells from PBMCs. Subset specified: CD45RA+ positively selected. The chain combines TRBV7-9 with TRBJ1-1; the D is unclear. The CDR3 spells CASSLKEGTEAFF. The CDR3 nucleotides are TGTGCCAGCAGCTTAAAGGAAGGCACTGAAGCTTTCTTT.